These 2 T cell receptor beta chains were sequenced from one sample in a study of beta chain features in type 1 diabetes (dated by TCRdb to the late 2010s). Preparation of the library involved the immunoSEQ multiplex PCR assay. The entire isolated RNA was reverse transcribed using the High Capacity cDNA Reverse Transcription Kit, and thus expressed TCRB transcripts were sequenced. Not all clones reach the TCRdb copy of this immuneACCESS table, which keeps in-frame sequences only. Checked studies attribute under half of the gap to unresolved V genes and leave the rest unexplained. The sample profile shows 300,000 to 350,000 clones; roughly 8% of them were found once. Approximately 0.47% of the sample belongs to the ten largest clones. Input material: central memory CD4+ T cells from blood. Receptors originate from a woman between 18 and 29 years old in good health.

The chain is built from TRBV6-4 and TRBJ1-1; D might be TRBD1 (5 bases). V lost 3 bases to trimming and J lost 10 bases, with 12 bases between them. The germline gives CDR1 MRHNA, CDR2 SNTAGT. The CDR3 length is 12 residues. The CDR3 nucleotides are TGTGCCAGCAGTGATCGGCAGGGCGTAGCTTTCTTT. This encodes CASSDRQGVAFF.

This clone has at least ten counts. This chain uses TRBV7-9 with TRBJ2-5; D is unclear. V shed 6 bases and J shed 2 bases, with 16 bases lying between them. The CDR3 is made up of 15 amino acids. Germline values: CDR1 SEHNR, CDR2 FQNEAQ (reference sequence). CDR3 residues: CASSHDLVKQETQYF. Written as DNA, the CDR3 is TGTGCCAGCAGTCATGACTTAGTCAAACAAGAGACCCAGTACTTC. The full variable domain, completed using reference TRBV7-9 and TRBJ2-5, is DTGVSQNPRHKITKRGQNVTFRCDPISEHNRLYWYRQTLGQGPEFLTYFQNEAQLEKSRLLSDRFSAERPKGSFSTLEIQRTEQGDSAMYLCASSHDLVKQETQYFGPGTRLLVL.